Each of the 32 T cell receptor beta chains below was sequenced from the same sample in a study of radiotherapy plus CTLA-4 blockade in lung cancer. Sequencing used immunoSEQ multiplex PCR; TCRdb keeps in-frame clones, though not all of them. The profile shows about 110,000 clones, roughly four fifths of them singletons. Sequences were derived from peripheral blood, sampled from a patient treated with radiotherapy plus ipilimumab. These receptors were obtained from a human donor with non-small cell lung cancer that progressed on radiotherapy plus ipilimumab. Some clones in this sample may be carry-over from other donors' samples.

This chain joins TRBV18 and TRBJ2-2; D is undetermined. This CDR3 is 12 amino acids long. The germline V gene encodes CDR1 KGHSH and CDR2 LQKENI. V lost 0 bases and J 8 bases, leaving 4 bases between the germline ends. Here the CDR3 reads CASSPPQGELFF. The CDR3 coding sequence is TGTGCCAGCTCACCACCCCAGGGGGAGCTGTTTTTT.

V is TRBV6-1 and J is TRBJ1-1, with D possibly matching TRBD1 (5 bases). Trimming removed 2 bases from V and 2 bases from J, with 12 bases in between. This CDR3 region has 15 residues. Germline CDR1 MNHNS, CDR2 SASEGT. The CDR3: CASSERQGLNTEAFF. Here the CDR3 DNA reads TGTGCCAGCAGTGAACGGCAGGGTCTTAACACTGAAGCTTTCTTT.

The chain carries TRBV10-3 and TRBJ2-7; 7 bases fit TRBD1. Germline-derived CDR1 and CDR2 are ENHRY and SYGVKD. With 4 bases clipped from V and 6 bases from J, the junction kept 12 bases outside the gene matches. The CDR3 runs to 15 residues. The CDR3 coding sequence is TGTGCCATCAGTGCCACCGGGACAGAGCGGTCCGAGCAGTACTTC. Translating gives CAISATGTERSEQYF.

The chain joins TRBV7-9 to TRBJ2-1, with 9 bases lining up with TRBD1. V was clipped by 4 bases and J by 10 bases; unmatched bases: 11. The CDR3 consists of 15 residues. CDR1 SEHNR and CDR2 FQNEAQ come from the germline V gene (reference sequence). CDR3 nucleotides: TGTGCCAGCAGCTCACAGGGGGCGGCCCTAAGGGAGCAGTTCTTC. It codes for CASSSQGAALREQFF.

The chain carries TRBV2 and TRBJ2-5, with 7 bases aligning to TRBD1. CDR3 size: 14 residues. Germline CDR1 SNHLY, CDR2 FYNNEI. With 4 bases clipped from V and 2 bases from J, the junction kept 4 bases outside the gene matches. The CDR3, as DNA: TGTGCCAGCAGTGGCCGGACAGGACAAGAGACCCAGTACTTC. Amino acids: CASSGRTGQETQYF.

The gene calls are TRBV7-2 and TRBJ1-6; no definite D call. Germline V CDR1 and CDR2: SGHTA, FQGNSA. There are 14 residues in the CDR3. Trimming shortened V by 1 base and J by 4 bases, and 5 bases separated the two germline ends. This chain's CDR3 is CASSLERYNSPLHF. The CDR3 bases are TGTGCCAGCAGCTTAGAAAGGTATAATTCACCCCTCCACTTT.

This clone was observed a handful of times. This CDR3 reads CASSLSGGNTGELFF. CDR3 coding DNA: TGTGCCAGCAGCTTAAGCGGGGGTAACACCGGGGAGCTGTTTTTT. The chain is built from TRBV7-3 and TRBJ2-2; TRBD2 matches 7 bases. V was pared by 1 base and J by 2 bases, with 1 base of the junction left unmatched. CDR3 length: 15 residues. The V gene's germline CDR1 is SGHTA and CDR2 FQGTGA. The variable domain in full, with the rest retrieved from reference TRBV7-3 and TRBJ2-2, is GAGVSQTPSNKVTEKGKYVELRCDPISGHTALYWYRQSLGQGPEFLIYFQGTGAADDSGLPNDRFFAVRPEGSVSTLKIQRTERGDSAVYLCASSLSGGNTGELFFGEGSRLTVL.

The V call is TRBV4-2, the J call TRBJ2-7; 8 nucleotides line up with TRBD1. The V gene end was trimmed by 4 bases and the J gene end by 5 bases; junction bases not matched to a gene: 10. Germline CDR1 is LGHNA and CDR2 is YNFKEQ. The CDR3 is 15 residues long. The CDR3 region is CASSPITGTGNEQYF. CDR3 nucleotide sequence: TGTGCCAGCAGCCCTATAACCGGGACAGGTAACGAGCAGTACTTC.

This chain joins TRBV9 and TRBJ2-1; TRBD1 or TRBD2 may be the D gene (5 bases each). This CDR3 is built from 13 residues. The V gene's germline CDR1 is SGDLS and CDR2 YYNGEE. The V and J ends lost 6 bases and 5 bases respectively, with 12 bases between them. The CDR3 loop is CASTRDPNNEQFF. The CDR3 DNA reads TGTGCCAGCACTCGGGACCCCAACAATGAGCAGTTCTTC.

This clone appeared once. CDR3: CASSLNSGNTGELFF. DNA for the CDR3: TGTGCCAGCAGCTTAAACTCAGGGAACACCGGGGAGCTGTTTTTT. The chain joins TRBV7-3 to TRBJ2-2; no clear D gene. CDR1 and CDR2 from the germline V gene are SGHTA and FQGTGA. This CDR3 spans 15 amino acids. The V end was cut by 1 base, the J end by 1 base, with 7 bases between.

The rearrangement joins TRBV7-3 to TRBJ2-5; D not resolved. The CDR3 spans 14 residues. From germline, CDR1 is SGHTA and CDR2 FQGTGA. V lost 5 bases to trimming and J lost 4 bases, with 14 bases between them. This chain's CDR3 is CASSPNRVGETQYF. The CDR3 DNA reads as TGTGCCAGCAGCCCCAATCGGGTTGGAGAGACCCAGTACTTC. Filled out from reference TRBV7-3 and TRBJ2-5, the complete variable domain reads GAGVSQTPSNKVTEKGKYVELRCDPISGHTALYWYRQSLGQGPEFLIYFQGTGAADDSGLPNDRFFAVRPEGSVSTLKIQRTERGDSAVYLCASSPNRVGETQYFGPGTRLLVL.

This chain uses TRBV5-5 with TRBJ2-1; a possible D gene is TRBD1 (5 bases). Germline CDR1 SGHKS, CDR2 YYEKEE (reference sequence). V lost 0 bases, J lost 3 bases, and 7 bases lay in between. This CDR3 comprises 14 residues. This chain's CDR3 is CASSLGQSYNEQFF. CDR3 bases: TGTGCCAGCAGCTTGGGACAGAGCTACAATGAGCAGTTCTTC.

This clone was counted once. The gene calls are TRBV6-5 and TRBJ1-6; unclear D gene. There are 16 residues in the CDR3. In germline, CDR1 is MNHEY, CDR2 SVGAGI. V lost 2 bases to trimming and J lost 10 bases, with 18 bases between them. CDR3 residues: CASSYTVTPARSPLHF. The CDR3 DNA reads as TGTGCCAGCAGTTACACCGTGACACCTGCTAGGTCACCCCTCCACTTT.

This clone was seen only a few times. This rearrangement joins TRBV27 to TRBJ1-5; TRBD1 aligns across 11 bases. Germline V gene lookup returns CDR1 MNHEY and CDR2 SMNVEV (reference sequence). The ends lost 5 bases at V and 11 bases at J; junction bases unmatched: 14. CDR3 length: 16 residues. CDR3 sequence: CASSPWTGGGLIAQHF. The CDR3 DNA is TGTGCCAGCAGTCCATGGACAGGGGGCGGTTTAATTGCCCAGCATTTT.

This clone has just a few counts. Other DNA sequences of this sample code for an identical CDR3. V usage is TRBV19 and J usage is TRBJ1-1, with D tentatively TRBD1 (5 bases). Germline CDR1 and CDR2: LNHDA and SQIVND (reference sequence). V was trimmed by 3 bases and J by 3 bases, leaving 11 bases between them. This CDR3 region has 14 residues. CDR3 nucleotides: TGTGCCAGTAGTATTGGCCAGGGATACACTGAAGCTTTCTTT. Amino acids: CASSIGQGYTEAFF.

V is TRBV5-1 and J is TRBJ1-1; tentatively, D is TRBD1 (6 bases). CDR3 length: 14 residues. Germline CDR1 SGHRS, CDR2 YFSETQ. Trimming took 1 base from V and 4 from J, leaving 11 bases between them. The CDR3 DNA reads TGCGCCAGCAGCTTGTCCTGGGGGGCCACTGAAGCTTTCTTT. Protein sequence: CASSLSWGATEAFF.

The chain is built from TRBV19 and TRBJ2-2; perhaps D is TRBD1 or TRBD2 (5 bases each). CDR3 length equals 14 residues. CDR1 is LNHDA and CDR2 is SQIVND in the germline V gene (reference sequence). The germline V and J ends were trimmed by 5 bases and 3 bases, with 10 bases remaining between them. The CDR3 spells CASSQGPYTGELFF. CDR3 in DNA: TGTGCCAGTAGTCAGGGACCTTACACCGGGGAGCTGTTTTTT.

This chain links TRBV18 with TRBJ1-6; no firm D call. The germline V gene has CDR1 KGHSH and CDR2 LQKENI. V lost 1 base and J 6 bases, leaving 7 bases between the germline ends. This CDR3 is 14 amino acids long. CDR3 in amino acids: CASSPQGGNSPLHF. The CDR3 region has the DNA TGTGCCAGCTCACCACAGGGTGGTAATTCACCCCTCCACTTT. The variable domain in full, with the rest retrieved from reference TRBV18 and TRBJ1-6, is NAGVMQNPRHLVRRRGQEARLRCSPMKGHSHVYWYRQLPEEGLKFMVYLQKENIIDESGMPKERFSAEFPKEGPSILRIQQVVRGDSAAYFCASSPQGGNSPLHFGNGTRLTVT.

J is TRBJ1-2 and V is TRBV6-5, with D possibly being TRBD1 (6 bases). CDR3 size: 13 residues. Germline CDR1 reads MNHEY; CDR2 reads SVGAGI. Trimming cost V 6 bases and J 5 bases, with 13 bases left between them. The CDR3 is CASSAGHYYGYTF. CDR3 sequence (DNA): TGTGCCAGCAGCGCGGGACATTATTATGGCTACACCTTC.

The DNA for the CDR3 is TGCAGCGTTTCTACAGGGGCGTTAACTGAAGCTTTCTTT. Its protein product is CSVSTGALTEAFF. J is TRBJ1-1 and V is TRBV29-1, with 7 bases aligning to TRBD1. CDR3 length equals 13 residues. Trimming at V came to 5 bases and at J to 5 bases, leaving 8 bases not matched to a gene. Germline lookup yields CDR1 SQVTM and CDR2 ANQGSEA.

The chain joins TRBV18 to TRBJ1-4; 7 bases are shared with TRBD1. CDR1 KGHSH and CDR2 LQKENI come from the germline V gene. The CDR3 totals 16 residues. The V gene end was trimmed by 5 bases and the J gene end by 2 bases; junction bases not matched to a gene: 8. The DNA of the CDR3 is TGTGCCAGCTCAGAGCGACAGGGAGGCACTAATGAAAAACTGTTTTTT. Amino acids: CASSERQGGTNEKLFF.

J is TRBJ1-1 and V is TRBV6-6; TRBD1 is a possible D gene (5 bases). Trimming left V 1 base short and J 3 bases short, with 9 bases between. The CDR3 consists of 14 residues. Germline V gene sequence: CDR1 MNHNY, CDR2 SVGAGI (reference sequence). The DNA of the CDR3 is TGTGCCAGCAGTTACTTGCAGGGTGACACTGAAGCTTTCTTT. Residues: CASSYLQGDTEAFF.

This clone showed up just a few times. Other DNA sequences within the sample encode an identical CDR3. V usage is TRBV5-6 and J usage is TRBJ2-2; a weak D match, TRBD1 (5 bases). The CDR3 covers 13 residues. The germline CDR1 and CDR2 sequences are SGHDT and YYEEEE. The V end was cut by 1 base, the J end by 6 bases, with 7 bases between. The CDR3 sequence: CASSLRGSGELFF. The CDR3 region has the DNA TGTGCCAGCAGCTTGAGGGGATCCGGGGAGCTGTTTTTT.

V is TRBV6-5 and J is TRBJ1-2; D gene uncertain. The length of the CDR3 is 13 residues. Per the germline V gene, CDR1 is MNHEY and CDR2 is SVGAGI. V shed 5 bases and J shed 7 bases, with 14 bases lying between them. This CDR3 is CASSRSGSIGYTF. The CDR3, as DNA: TGTGCCAGCAGTCGAAGTGGGAGTATTGGCTACACCTTC.

The V gene is TRBV7-3, the J gene TRBJ2-7; D tentatively reads TRBD1 or TRBD2 (5 bases each). Trimming cost V 1 base and J 3 bases, with 13 bases left between them. Per the germline V gene, CDR1 is SGHTA and CDR2 is FQGTGA. There are 15 residues in the CDR3. The DNA for the CDR3 is TGTGCCAGCAGCTTAAATCCCGGGGCGAACTACGAGCAGTACTTC. Its translation: CASSLNPGANYEQYF.

CDR3 in amino acids: CASSFSGRGGGTEAFF. The CDR3 DNA follows: TGTGCCAGCAGCTTTAGTGGGAGGGGAGGGGGCACTGAAGCTTTCTTT. The rearrangement uses TRBV7-8 and TRBJ1-1, with a possible D match to TRBD1 (6 bases). CDR1 and CDR2 from the germline V gene are SGHVS and FQNEAQ. The V end lost 3 bases, the J end lost 4 bases, and 18 bases lay between the germline ends. CDR3 length: 16 residues. The whole variable domain, remainder taken from reference TRBV7-8 and TRBJ1-1, is GAGVSQSPRYKVAKRGQDVALRCDPISGHVSLFWYQQALGQGPEFLTYFQNEAQLDKSGLPSDRFFAERPEGSVSTLKIQRTQQEDSAVYLCASSFSGRGGGTEAFFGQGTRLTVV.

This clone has only one observation. The chain joins TRBV14 to TRBJ1-6, with TRBD1 identical over 12 bases. The germline V gene encodes CDR1 SGHDN and CDR2 FVKESK. With V trimmed by 1 base and J by 14 bases, 6 bases remained unmatched. The CDR3 is made up of 15 amino acids. This chain's CDR3 is CASSQGGTGGASLHF. CDR3 nucleotides: TGTGCCAGCAGCCAAGGGGGGACAGGGGGCGCGTCCCTCCACTTT.

This clone has only a few counts. This chain joins TRBV7-9 and TRBJ1-1, with no clear D. V was clipped by 6 bases and J by 3 bases, with 11 bases between them. Looked up from germline, CDR1 is SEHNR and CDR2 is FQNEAQ (reference sequence). The CDR3 contains 13 residues. This CDR3 is CASRREAYTEAFF. The CDR3 region has the DNA TGTGCCAGCAGGAGGGAGGCCTACACTGAAGCTTTCTTT. Looking up the rest from reference TRBV7-9 and TRBJ1-1 gives the full variable domain: DTGVSQNPRHKITKRGQNVTFRCDPISEHNRLYWYRQTLGQGPEFLTYFQNEAQLEKSRLLSDRFSAERPKGSFSTLEIQRTEQGDSAMYLCASRREAYTEAFFGQGTRLTVV.

This rearrangement joins TRBV4-1 to TRBJ1-6, with D tentatively TRBD1 (5 bases). The V gene's germline CDR1 is MGHRA and CDR2 YSYEKL. CDR3 length: 15 residues. Trimming pared 2 bases from V and 8 bases from J, leaving 13 bases between. The CDR3: CASSQMVAGHSPLHF. CDR3 bases: TGCGCCAGCAGCCAAATGGTCGCAGGGCATTCACCCCTCCACTTT.

The chain combines TRBV6-6 with TRBJ1-1; a weak D match, TRBD1 (5 bases). CDR3 length: 14 residues. Trimming pared 5 bases from V and 1 base from J, leaving 11 bases between. CDR1 is MNHNY, CDR2 SVGAGI, per germline (reference sequence). CDR3 sequence reads: CASSNRDQNTEAFF. The CDR3 DNA sequence: TGTGCCAGCAGTAACCGGGACCAGAACACTGAAGCTTTCTTT.

The chain combines TRBV6-6 with TRBJ1-2; D remains ambiguous. CDR1 and CDR2 from the germline V gene are MNHNY and SVGAGI (reference sequence). The CDR3 spans 10 residues. V was pared by 5 bases and J by 10 bases, with 8 bases between. The CDR3 coding sequence is TGTGCCAGCAGTGACTGGGACTACACCTTC. It codes for CASSDWDYTF.

The V call is TRBV5-1, the J call TRBJ2-6, with D maybe TRBD2 (6 bases). The CDR3 totals 16 residues. Germline CDR1 SGHRS, CDR2 YFSETQ. The V and J ends lost 0 bases and 2 bases respectively, with 9 bases between them. The CDR3 region is CASSLAGGPGANVLTF. The DNA of the CDR3 is TGCGCCAGCAGCTTGGCCGGAGGGCCTGGGGCCAACGTCCTGACTTTC.